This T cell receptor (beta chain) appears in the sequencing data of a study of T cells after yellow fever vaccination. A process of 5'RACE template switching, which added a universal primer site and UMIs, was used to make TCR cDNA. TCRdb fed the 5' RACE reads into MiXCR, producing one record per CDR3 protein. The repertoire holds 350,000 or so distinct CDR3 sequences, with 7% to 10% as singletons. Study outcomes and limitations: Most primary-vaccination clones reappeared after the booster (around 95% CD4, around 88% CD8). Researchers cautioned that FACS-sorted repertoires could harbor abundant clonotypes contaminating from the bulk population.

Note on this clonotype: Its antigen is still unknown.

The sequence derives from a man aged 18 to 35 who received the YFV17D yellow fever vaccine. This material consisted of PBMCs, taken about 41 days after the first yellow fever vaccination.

CDR3 coding DNA: TGTGCCAGCATGCAGGGTGGGGACTCTGGGGCCAACGTCCTGACTTTC. Protein: CASMQGGDSGANVLTF. The rearrangement links TRBV25-1 to TRBJ2-6, with a tentative D call TRBD1 (5 bases). CDR3 length equals 16 residues. The germline V gene encodes CDR1 MGHDK and CDR2 SYGVNS. V was trimmed by 7 bases and J by 0 bases, leaving 13 bases between them.